This T cell receptor (beta chain) was observed in a study of T-cell memory formation after mild COVID-19. Study-wide context: Across donors, TCR clusters were largely donor specific.

Study results and limitations: CD4+ contracting clones were found mainly in CM and EM, and CD8+ ones in EMRA. Pre-infection memory contained some responding clones, which suggested that cross-reactive memory had joined.

Many counts were recorded for this clonotype. As yet, its antigen is unknown. The V end was cut by 4 bases, the J end by 2 bases, with 8 bases between. The germline gives CDR1 DFQATT, CDR2 SNEGSKA (reference sequence). The CDR3 has 12 residues. UMIs and sample barcodes were carried by the TCR alpha and TCR beta cDNA libraries that 5'RACE produced using constant-segment primers. One entry per CDR3 protein, called by TCRdb with MiXCR from the 5' RACE reads. In the table there are tens of thousands of distinct CDR3 sequences, roughly 8% of which are singletons. This sequence was found in a man between 18 and 35 years old who had mild COVID-19 (a few samples of this study predate the infection). Cell type and time point are not known. V and J are TRBV20-1 and TRBJ2-5, with D tentatively TRBD2 (7 bases). The sequencing input was PBMCs or a T cell subset sorted from them (not recorded which). The CDR3 bases are TGCAGTGCTAAGGGGGGGCAAGAGACCCAGTACTTC. This sequence encodes CSAKGGQETQYF.